A single sample is the source of the 20 T cell receptor beta chains below, sequenced in a study of T cell responses to AZD1222 COVID-19 vaccine. The table came from immunoSEQ multiplex PCR; TCRdb's copy has only in-frame clones and leaves some out. The sample has some 150,000 clones; around 89% are singletons. The sequences come from peripheral blood, collected 28 days after the second dose of the MenACWY control vaccine. The receptor source for this set is an adult who received the MenACWY meningococcal vaccine as a control.

The J gene is TRBJ2-6, the V gene TRBV6-5, with D uncertain. This CDR3 region has 13 residues. Deletions cut 9 bases from V and 4 bases from J, with 10 bases between. Per germline, CDR1 MNHEY and CDR2 SVGAGI. The CDR3 nucleotides read TGTGCCAGTGAGGACCCCGGGGCCAACGTCCTGACTTTC. Encoded protein: CASEDPGANVLTF.

The sample holds one count of this clone. The chain combines TRBV12-3 or TRBV12-4 with TRBJ1-6, with D uncertain. Trimming took 6 bases from V and 8 from J, leaving 11 bases between them. This CDR3 contains 13 residues. The CDR3 sequence: CASRWLDDSPLHF. The CDR3 region has the DNA TGTGCCAGCAGGTGGCTGGACGATTCACCCCTCCACTTT.

This chain uses TRBV3-1 (or the pseudogene TRBV3-2) with TRBJ2-5; D unresolved. The CDR3 is 12 amino acids. Trimming cost V 0 bases and J 5 bases, with 4 bases left between them. CDR1 is LGHDT and CDR2 is YNNKEL in the germline V gene (reference sequence). The CDR3 here is CASSQDLETQYF. CDR3 nucleotide sequence: TGTGCCAGCAGCCAAGATCTTGAGACCCAGTACTTC.

The chain has TRBV6-2 or TRBV6-3 and TRBJ2-7; D uncertain. V was shortened by 5 bases and J by 5 bases, with 10 bases between the two germline ends. The germline CDR1 and CDR2 sequences are MNHEY and SVGEGT. CDR3 length equals 12 residues. The CDR3 nucleotides are TGTGCCAGCAGTCAGCAGTCGAACGAGCAGTACTTC. Its translation is CASSQQSNEQYF.

The rearrangement links TRBV27 to TRBJ2-3; 11 nucleotides match TRBD2. The CDR3 is 18 amino acids. The germline CDR1 and CDR2 sequences are MNHEY and SMNVEV (reference sequence). V dropped 0 bases and J dropped 5; count of bases not matched to a gene: 10. CDR3 sequence reads: CASSLSPIAGGYLDTQYF. For the CDR3, the DNA is TGTGCCAGCAGTTTATCGCCCATAGCGGGAGGGTACTTAGATACGCAGTATTTT.

This rearrangement joins TRBV6-2 or TRBV6-3 to TRBJ2-5; no clear D gene. The CDR3 has 11 amino acids. Germline V gene data show CDR1 as MNHEY and CDR2 as SVGEGT. Trimming pared 3 bases from V and 5 bases from J, leaving 4 bases between. The CDR3 reads CASSYVETQYF. CDR3 nucleotide sequence: TGTGCCAGCAGTTATGTGGAGACCCAGTACTTC.

The J gene is TRBJ2-1, the V gene TRBV10-2, with 15 positions matching TRBD2. In germline, CDR1 is WSHSY, CDR2 SAAADI. Trimming took 8 bases from V and 5 from J; bases not matched to a gene: 10. CDR3 length: 17 amino acids. CDR3 sequence: CASGGLAGGSLNNEQFF. CDR3 DNA sequence: TGCGCCAGCGGGGGACTAGCGGGAGGCTCACTAAACAATGAGCAGTTCTTC.

This chain connects TRBV7-9 to TRBJ1-5, with D maybe TRBD1 (6 bases). The CDR3 is made up of 14 amino acids. Germline-derived CDR1 and CDR2 are SEHNR and FQNEAQ (reference sequence). The germline V and J ends were trimmed by 5 bases and 4 bases, with 12 bases remaining between them. CDR3 bases: TGTGCCAGCAGCCTCCGGGACAAAAATCAGCCCCAGCATTTT. Translating it yields CASSLRDKNQPQHF.

V is TRBV30 and J is TRBJ2-2; D is ambiguous. This CDR3 is 12 amino acids long. The V end lost 2 bases, the J end lost 4 bases, and 5 bases lay between the germline ends. Germline assignment: CDR1 GTSNPN and CDR2 SVGIG (reference sequence). CDR3 DNA: TGTGCCTGGAGTCCTTCCACCGGGGAGCTGTTTTTT. It codes for CAWSPSTGELFF.

J is TRBJ2-7 and V is TRBV18; weak D call: TRBD1 (6 bases). Trimming cost V 1 base and J 3 bases, with 10 bases left between them. Germline lookup yields CDR1 KGHSH and CDR2 LQKENI. The CDR3 is 14 residues long. CDR3 protein: CASSPRQADYEQYF. DNA for the CDR3: TGTGCCAGCTCACCACGACAGGCGGACTACGAGCAGTACTTC.

This chain links TRBV7-2 with TRBJ2-7; D unresolved. This CDR3 has 15 residues. Germline CDR1 reads SGHTA; CDR2 reads FQGNSA. V lost 2 bases and J 12 bases, leaving 23 bases between the germline ends. This CDR3 is CASSLQNPRWASPYF. DNA of the CDR3: TGTGCCAGCAGCTTACAAAACCCTAGATGGGCGTCCCCGTACTTC.

This clone was seen only once. The V gene is TRBV18, the J gene TRBJ2-5; TRBD1 agrees at 7 bases. This CDR3 contains 14 residues. Losses at the gene ends were 2 bases for V and 2 bases for J; bases not matched to a gene: 2. CDR1 and CDR2 (germline): KGHSH, LQKENI. This chain's CDR3 is CASSPSRGQETQYF. DNA for the CDR3: TGTGCCAGCTCACCAAGCAGGGGGCAAGAGACCCAGTACTTC.

The rearrangement joins TRBV7-9 to TRBJ1-4, with D uncertain. V lost 1 base, J lost 2 bases, and 5 bases lay in between. Germline V lookup: CDR1 SEHNR, CDR2 FQNEAQ (reference sequence). CDR3 length: 14 residues. CDR3 nucleotides: TGTGCCAGCAGCTTAGGTCGTACTAATGAAAAACTGTTTTTT. Translating it yields CASSLGRTNEKLFF.

This chain joins TRBV6-2 or TRBV6-3 and TRBJ1-2; D gene uncertain. Germline V gene sequence: CDR1 MNHEY, CDR2 SVGEGT. V was clipped by 4 bases and J by 5 bases, with 14 bases between them. The CDR3 consists of 14 residues. CDR3 sequence: CASSSPRPQYGYTF. In DNA form, the CDR3 reads TGTGCCAGCAGTTCACCACGCCCCCAGTATGGCTACACCTTC.

This chain joins TRBV19 and TRBJ2-3; 7 positions match TRBD2. Germline values: CDR1 LNHDA, CDR2 SQIVND (reference sequence). This CDR3 contains 16 residues. The V and J ends lost 7 bases and 3 bases, in that order; junction bases with no gene match: 13. In nucleotides, the CDR3 is TGTGCCAGTACCCCGGCGACTAGCTCAGGTACAGATACGCAGTATTTT. Translated: CASTPATSSGTDTQYF.

The chain has TRBV15 and TRBJ2-7; tentatively, D is TRBD1 or TRBD2 (5 bases each). CDR3 length equals 14 residues. The ends were cut back, 0 bases at V and 2 bases at J, with 8 bases in the middle. The germline V gene has CDR1 LNHNV and CDR2 YYDKDF (reference sequence). This chain's CDR3 is CATSRDPGPYEQYF. In DNA form, the CDR3 reads TGTGCCACCAGCAGAGACCCGGGGCCCTACGAGCAGTACTTC.

The chain is built from TRBV5-1 and TRBJ2-1; the D gene is possibly TRBD1 (6 bases). V was clipped by 4 bases and J by 8 bases, with 19 bases between them. The CDR3 is 15 amino acids. Germline V gene lookup returns CDR1 SGHRS and CDR2 YFSETQ. CDR3 protein: CASSPIKGVDHEQFF. The CDR3 nucleotides read TGCGCCAGCAGCCCAATCAAGGGGGTGGACCATGAGCAGTTCTTC.

The chain links TRBV4-3 to TRBJ2-7; weak D call: TRBD1 (7 bases). The CDR3 extends over 15 amino acids. V was pared by 0 bases and J by 2 bases, with 11 bases between. CDR1 and CDR2 from the germline V gene are LGHNA and YSLEER. CDR3 region: CASSQDRRGPYEQYF. The CDR3 coding sequence is TGCGCCAGCAGCCAAGATCGGAGGGGGCCCTACGAGCAGTACTTC.

The chain links TRBV3-1 (or the pseudogene TRBV3-2) to TRBJ2-1; weak D call: TRBD1 (6 bases). V dropped 4 bases and J dropped 0 bases, with 13 bases sitting between them. This CDR3 region has 16 residues. Per the germline V gene, CDR1 is LGHDT and CDR2 is YNNKEL (reference sequence). The CDR3 loop is CASSLRGTGSYNEQFF. The CDR3 nucleotides read TGTGCCAGCAGCCTCAGGGGCACCGGCTCCTACAATGAGCAGTTCTTC.

J is TRBJ1-6 and V is TRBV9; no clear D gene. Deletions cut 2 bases from V and 10 bases from J, with 13 bases between. The CDR3 length is 14 residues. The V gene's germline CDR1 is SGDLS and CDR2 YYNGEE. The CDR3 DNA is TGTGCCAGCAGCGTTGGTGAGTTACGGTCACCCCTCCACTTT. Its protein is CASSVGELRSPLHF.